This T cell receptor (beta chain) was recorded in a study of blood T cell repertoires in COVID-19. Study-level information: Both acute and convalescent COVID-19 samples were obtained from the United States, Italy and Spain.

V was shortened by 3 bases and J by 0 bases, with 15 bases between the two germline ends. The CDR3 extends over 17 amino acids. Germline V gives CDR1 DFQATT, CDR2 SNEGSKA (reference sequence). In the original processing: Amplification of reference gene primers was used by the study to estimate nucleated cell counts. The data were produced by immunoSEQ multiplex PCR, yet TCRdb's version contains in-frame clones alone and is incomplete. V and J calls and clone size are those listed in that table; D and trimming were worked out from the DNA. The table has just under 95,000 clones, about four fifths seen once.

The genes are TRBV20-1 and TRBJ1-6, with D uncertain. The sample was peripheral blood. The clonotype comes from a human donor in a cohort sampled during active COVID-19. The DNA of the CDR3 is TGCAGTGCTAGTTCGGGAAACCAGCGCTCCTATAATTCACCCCTCCACTTT. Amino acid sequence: CSASSGNQRSYNSPLHF.